The T cell receptor beta chain under discussion was sequenced for a study of cytomegalovirus exposure and HLA in healthy donors. Study-wide context: Unique TCRs numbering some 93 million, obtained from HLA-typed donors, made up an early data release.

Details on this clone: The antigen remains undetermined.

Study conclusions and caveats: Reported results showed that the classifier diagnosed cytomegalovirus status with high specificity and sensitivity.

Amplification used 60 Vbeta primers and 13 Jbeta primers. In the source study's methods: Unique TCR beta chains totaled about 78 million in a later count, with approximately 11 million of them shared. Sequenced by immunoSEQ multiplex PCR; TCRdb stores in-frame clones only, minus some. The D gene and trimming were derived from the DNA, and the V and J assignments and clone size from that table. Of over 100,000 clones in the sample, around four fifths were seen once. The clonotype was recovered from a female donor in good health and CMV-seronegative. Sequencing input: PBMCs.

CDR3 region: CSVNKRDRSYNEQFF. The DNA for the CDR3 is TGCAGCGTCAACAAGCGGGACAGGTCTTACAATGAGCAGTTCTTC. The J gene is TRBJ2-1, the V gene TRBV29-1, with a tentative D call TRBD1 (8 bases). The CDR3 extends over 15 amino acids. Trimming took 6 bases from V and 4 from J, leaving 19 bases between them. Germline loops: CDR1 SQVTM, CDR2 ANQGSEA.